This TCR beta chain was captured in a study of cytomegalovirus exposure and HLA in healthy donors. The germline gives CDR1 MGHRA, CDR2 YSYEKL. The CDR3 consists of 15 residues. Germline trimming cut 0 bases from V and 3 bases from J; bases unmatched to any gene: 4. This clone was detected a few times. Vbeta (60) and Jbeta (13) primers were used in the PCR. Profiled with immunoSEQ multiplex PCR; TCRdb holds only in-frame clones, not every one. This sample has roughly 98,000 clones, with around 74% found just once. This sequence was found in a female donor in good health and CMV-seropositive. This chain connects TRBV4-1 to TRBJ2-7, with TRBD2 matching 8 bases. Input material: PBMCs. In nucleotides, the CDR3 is TGCGCCAGCAGCCAAGAGAGGCTAGCGGGCTACGAGCAGTACTTC. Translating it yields CASSQERLAGYEQYF.